A single sample is the source of the 14 T cell receptor beta chains below, sequenced in a study of CD8+ T cells in alopecia areata. Specified treatment: oral pan-JAK inhibitor, 5-10 mg twice daily. Extraction of RNA preceded its reverse transcription into cDNA, which served as the sequencing template. The method was immunoSEQ multiplex PCR; TCRdb's version includes in-frame clones alone and lacks a portion of them. The sample holds roughly 100,000 clones, approximately 63% seen once. This specimen was CD8+ T cells sorted from blood, taken at approximately week 60, from a patient treated with tofacitinib. The source is a human donor with alopecia areata.

In its sample, this clone was seen a few times. This chain uses TRBV29-1 with TRBJ2-2, with D perhaps TRBD1 (6 bases). The CDR3 extends over 14 amino acids. Per the germline V gene, CDR1 is SQVTM and CDR2 is ANQGSEA. Trimming left V 5 bases short and J 6 bases short, with 16 bases between. Here the CDR3 reads CSVLPTGSPGELFF. CDR3 sequence (DNA): TGCAGCGTTTTGCCGACAGGTTCTCCCGGGGAGCTGTTTTTT.

The J gene is TRBJ1-5, the V gene TRBV20-1, with TRBD1 as a possible D gene (5 bases). The CDR3 is 11 residues long. Trimming removed 3 bases from V and 7 bases from J, with 7 bases in between. From germline, CDR1 is DFQATT and CDR2 SNEGSKA (reference sequence). CDR3 coding DNA: TGCAGTGCTAGTAGGGGACAGCCCCAGCATTTT. This codes for CSASRGQPQHF.

This chain connects TRBV27 to TRBJ2-3; 9 bases fit TRBD1. Looked up from germline, CDR1 is MNHEY and CDR2 is SMNVEV (reference sequence). This CDR3 comprises 15 residues. Germline trimming cut 6 bases from V and 6 bases from J; bases unmatched to any gene: 10. CDR3 nucleotides: TGTGCCAGCAGCCGCCGGGACAGGGTGTCGGATACGCAGTATTTT. Its translation is CASSRRDRVSDTQYF.

This chain connects TRBV6-5 to TRBJ2-5; 7 nucleotides agree with TRBD2. CDR1 and CDR2 from the germline V gene are MNHEY and SVGAGI. CDR3 length: 12 residues. The trim removed 7 bases at V and 4 bases at J, leaving 3 bases unmatched. The CDR3 nucleotides are TGTGCCAGCAAGCGGGGCCGAGAGACCCAGTACTTC. Amino acid sequence: CASKRGRETQYF.

The V gene is TRBV15, the J gene TRBJ2-4; unclear D gene. V lost 0 bases, J lost 9 bases, and 12 bases lay in between. The CDR3 covers 14 residues. From germline, CDR1 is LNHNV and CDR2 YYDKDF (reference sequence). The CDR3 DNA follows: TGTGCCACCAGCAGAGATCTGGGTTCGGGCATTCAGTACTTC. Protein sequence: CATSRDLGSGIQYF.

The chain uses TRBV19 and TRBJ2-7; D tentatively fits TRBD1 or TRBD2 (5 bases each). The CDR3 spans 12 residues. Trimming shortened V by 3 bases and J by 4 bases, and 7 bases separated the two germline ends. Germline V gene lookup returns CDR1 LNHDA and CDR2 SQIVND (reference sequence). The CDR3 here is CASSMGTYEQYF. DNA of the CDR3: TGTGCCAGTAGTATGGGGACGTACGAGCAGTACTTC.

The chain carries TRBV6-5 and TRBJ2-7, with a possible D match to TRBD1 (6 bases). Trimming cost V 4 bases and J 2 bases, with 12 bases left between them. The CDR3 runs 14 residues. CDR1 is MNHEY, CDR2 SVGAGI, per germline. The CDR3: CASSWGHGPYEQYF. In DNA form, the CDR3 reads TGTGCCAGCAGTTGGGGACACGGCCCCTACGAGCAGTACTTC.

In this sample, this clone turned up a few times. The chain recombines TRBV5-1 with TRBJ1-1; D is ambiguous. This CDR3 has 15 residues. Germline CDR1 SGHRS, CDR2 YFSETQ. V lost 4 bases and J 3 bases, leaving 16 bases between the germline ends. The CDR3 nucleotides are TGCGCCAGCAGCCATTGGAGGGTGGTGGACACTGAAGCTTTCTTT. Amino acid sequence: CASSHWRVVDTEAFF.

The rearrangement links TRBV7-2 to TRBJ1-1; 9 bases are a match to TRBD1. Trimming cost V 5 bases and J 3 bases; bases outside gene matches: 13. The CDR3 is made up of 17 amino acids. From germline, CDR1 is SGHTA and CDR2 FQGNSA. CDR3 sequence reads: CASSRTGEISRDTEAFF. CDR3 DNA: TGTGCCAGCAGCCGGACAGGGGAAATTTCCCGGGACACTGAAGCTTTCTTT.

This clone was counted between two and nine times. This chain uses TRBV23-1 with TRBJ2-7; D remains unclear. TRBV23-1 is an open reading frame, and its role is uncertain. The ends were cut back, 4 bases at V and 4 bases at J, with 29 bases in the middle. This CDR3 comprises 19 residues. The CDR3 spells CASSRVTPGLTRTSYEQYF. CDR3 DNA: TGCGCCAGCAGTCGAGTCACCCCCGGGTTAACCCGTACTTCTTACGAGCAGTACTTC.

This clone was seen a handful of times. The V call is TRBV25-1, the J call TRBJ1-3, with no clear D. The V and J ends lost 4 bases and 4 bases respectively, with 8 bases between them. The CDR3 extends over 13 amino acids. CDR1 and CDR2 (germline): MGHDK, SYGVNS. The CDR3 here is CASSADRGNTIYF. The CDR3 DNA reads as TGTGCCAGCAGTGCTGACCGCGGAAACACCATATATTTT. The full variable domain, with the rest looked up from reference TRBV25-1 and TRBJ1-3, is EADIYQTPRYLVIGTGKKITLECSQTMGHDKMYWYQQDPGMELHLIHYSYGVNSTEKGDLSSESTVSRIRTEHFPLTLESARPSHTSQYLCASSADRGNTIYFGEGSWLTVV.

The chain couples TRBV13 to TRBJ2-4; TRBD1 aligns across 7 bases. Germline assignment: CDR1 PRHDT and CDR2 FYEKMQ (reference sequence). This CDR3 is built from 14 residues. The trim removed 0 bases at V and 13 bases at J, leaving 9 bases unmatched. This chain's CDR3 is CASSLGLRQGEQYF. The CDR3 DNA reads as TGTGCCAGCAGCTTAGGCCTGAGGCAGGGGGAACAGTACTTC.

This chain connects TRBV11-2 to TRBJ1-4; maybe TRBD1 (6 bases). V lost 5 bases to trimming and J lost 0 bases, with 13 bases between them. The CDR3 spans 16 residues. Germline values: CDR1 SGHAT, CDR2 FQNNGV. DNA of the CDR3: TGTGCCAGCAGCCCAGGACAGATTGCAACTAATGAAAAACTGTTTTTT. Translating it yields CASSPGQIATNEKLFF.

Only a few counts were recorded for this clone. This chain links TRBV5-1 with TRBJ2-1; possible D gene TRBD1, 6 bases. The CDR3 consists of 15 residues. Germline CDR1 is SGHRS and CDR2 is YFSETQ. V was trimmed by 2 bases and J by 2 bases, leaving 11 bases between them. For the CDR3, the DNA is TGCGCCAGCAGCTTAAGGGGACAAACCTACAATGAGCAGTTCTTC. It codes for CASSLRGQTYNEQFF.